These 5 T cell receptor beta chains originate from one sample sequenced in a study of blood T cell repertoires in COVID-19. The assay was immunoSEQ multiplex PCR, and TCRdb's table has in-frame clones only and misses some. The sample consists of 220,000 or so clones, approximately 85% of them appearing once. Sequenced sample: peripheral blood. The receptors were sampled from a man aged 45-60 years who had recovered from COVID-19.

The rearrangement links TRBV7-2 to TRBJ2-1, with 9 bases matching TRBD2. From germline, CDR1 is SGHTA and CDR2 FQGNSA. This CDR3 spans 14 amino acids. The V segment lost 9 bases and the J segment 0 bases; nucleotides outside the gene matches: 3. In DNA form, the CDR3 reads TGTGCCAGTAGTAGCGGGAGCTCCTACAATGAGCAGTTCTTC. Its translation: CASSSGSSYNEQFF.

This chain links TRBV19 with TRBJ1-6, with TRBD1 matching over 10 bases. Per the germline V gene, CDR1 is LNHDA and CDR2 is SQIVND (reference sequence). V dropped 5 bases and J dropped 6; count of bases not matched to a gene: 4. The CDR3 has 15 residues. This chain's CDR3 is CASSLRTGGNSPLHF. Written as DNA, the CDR3 is TGTGCCAGTAGTTTAAGGACAGGGGGTAATTCACCCCTCCACTTT.

V is TRBV23-1 and J is TRBJ1-3; possibly TRBD1 for D (5 bases). TRBV23-1 is annotated as an ORF whose role is uncertain. The length of the CDR3 is 19 residues. Trimming removed 0 bases at V and 0 bases at J, with 18 bases between. As DNA, the CDR3 is TGCGCCAGCAGTCAATCCCACCTTGGGGGGGTCACCTCTGGAAACACCATATATTTT. The encoded protein is CASSQSHLGGVTSGNTIYF.

This clone was seen a handful of times. The genes are TRBV28 and TRBJ1-1; D unresolved. The CDR3 totals 13 residues. CDR1 is MDHEN and CDR2 is SYDVKM in the germline V gene. Trimming stripped 8 bases from V and 1 base from J, with 11 bases between. DNA for the CDR3: TGTGCCAGCCGAGTCGGGTGGAACACTGAAGCTTTCTTT. As protein: CASRVGWNTEAFF. Using reference TRBV28 and TRBJ1-1 for the parts outside the CDR3, the full variable domain is DVKVTQSSRYLVKRTGEKVFLECVQDMDHENMFWYRQDPGLGLRLIYFSYDVKMKEKGDIPEGYSVSREKKERFSLILESASTNQTSMYLCASRVGWNTEAFFGQGTRLTVV.

V and J are TRBV7-2 and TRBJ1-6; TRBD1 might be the D (6 bases). The germline V gene has CDR1 SGHTA and CDR2 FQGNSA. The CDR3 contains 16 residues. V lost 5 bases to trimming and J lost 7 bases, with 18 bases between them. DNA for the CDR3: TGTGCCAGCAGCCTCTTCCAGGGGTTTGGCAATTCACCCCTCCACTTT. Translating it yields CASSLFQGFGNSPLHF.